The entry below describes one T cell receptor beta chain. Its antigen is still unknown. No clone much larger than this one lies a single base away; base qualities are absent. This entry is derived from a study of blood T cell repertoires in COVID-19 (dated by TCRdb to 2018 to 2020). For the wider study: Samples covering the acute and convalescent phases of COVID-19 were provided by collaborators in the United States, Italy and Spain. The material from the prospective study consisted of cDNA or gDNA derived from T cells, B-cell-depleted T cells, or PBMCs. The dataset comprised deeply sampled blood TCRbeta repertoires from subjects exposed to, actively infected with, or recovered from COVID-19. The repertoires were made available in a free public database intended to serve as a resource for research on the immune response to SARS-CoV-2. The samples were drawn from two sources: the first 160 participants of the ongoing ImmuneRACE study, and 1,000 to 1,500 subjects contributed by 6 global collaborators. Sample metadata almost always included a de-identified subject ID, COVID-19 status, age in years and sex. Where available, HLA class I and class II types were obtained from metadata supplied by the sample provider rather than from assay-based typing. General findings and caveats noted by the study authors: How much clinical and demographic metadata was included differed by source and by participant, and the metadata was provided uncurated.

The immunoSEQ Assay, a bias-controlled multiplex PCR, was used to amplify TCRbeta CDR3 regions from genomic DNA. The original methods were these. The number of nucleated cells in each sample was estimated from the amplification of reference gene primers within the assay. Sequence reads were collapsed and filtered to measure the absolute abundance of every unique TCRbeta CDR3 rearrangement. For each sample, productive Simpson clonality was calculated as the square root of Simpson's diversity index over productive rearrangements. Sourced from immuneACCESS, this table was stored by TCRdb with only in-frame sequences that have V and J called. A share of the clones is absent; for the studies checked, an unresolved V gene accounts for under half, and the remainder has no known explanation. The V and J calls and the clone size are those of that table, but D and trimming were determined from the DNA. Counted in this sample were some 270,000 clones; roughly 85% of them appeared once. The ten largest clones capture about 4.3% of the sample.

In the prospective study, participants were roughly 18 to 89 years old, resided in about two dozen geographic areas of the United States, and were enrolled through a virtual design. In the prospective study, participants were assigned to cohorts based on the clinical history participants reported in a screening survey and a study questionnaire. ImmuneRACE Cohort 3 recovered participants were defined by two consecutive negative NP/OP PCR tests, healthcare professional clearance, or symptom resolution. Each participant in the prospective study had whole blood, serum and a nasopharyngeal or oropharyngeal swab collected by mobile phlebotomists. Prospective study participants could optionally give additional blood draws and questionnaires over a roughly 2-month period. Before DNA extraction, blood samples from the prospective study were shipped at room temperature or frozen. The CDR3 runs 15 residues from the cysteine to the phenylalanine. The entry retains the CDR3 DNA only, 45 bases that are in frame from base 1. CDR1 and CDR2, per the germline V gene, are MNHEY and SVGAGI. Relative to germline, V is 0 bases shorter and J is 5 bases shorter, with 13 bases between their ends.

The origin of this receptor is a woman in her twenties or thirties who had recovered from COVID-19. The rearranged chain carries TRBV6-5 and TRBJ1-1; TRBD1 is possibly the D segment (6 matching bases). Sequencing was carried out using PBMCs or T cells enriched from blood (not recorded which). CDR3 sequence: CASSYSDSRGTEAFF. The DNA is as follows: TGTGCCAGCAGTTACTCGGACAGCAGGGGTACTGAAGCTTTCTTT.